The sequence of this T cell receptor (beta chain) was determined in a study of technical replicates of blood from a handful of donors. The assay was immunoSEQ multiplex PCR, and TCRdb's table has in-frame clones only and misses some. This sample has about 100,000 clones, with about 94% found just once. CDR1 and CDR2 (germline): MDHEN, SYDVKM. The CDR3 is 14 residues long. The germline V and J ends were trimmed by 5 bases and 9 bases, with 20 bases remaining between them. V is TRBV28 and J is TRBJ2-7; D may be TRBD1 (6 bases). This receptor was taken from a human donor in good health. Source material: T cells isolated from PBMCs. CDR3 in DNA: TGTGCCAGCAGTGCACCTGTACAGGGAAGGGTGCAGTACTTC. Amino acids: CASSAPVQGRVQYF. Based on the CDR3 plus reference TRBV28 and TRBJ2-7, the full variable domain is DVKVTQSSRYLVKRTGEKVFLECVQDMDHENMFWYRQDPGLGLRLIYFSYDVKMKEKGDIPEGYSVSREKKERFSLILESASTNQTSMYLCASSAPVQGRVQYFGPGTRLTVT.